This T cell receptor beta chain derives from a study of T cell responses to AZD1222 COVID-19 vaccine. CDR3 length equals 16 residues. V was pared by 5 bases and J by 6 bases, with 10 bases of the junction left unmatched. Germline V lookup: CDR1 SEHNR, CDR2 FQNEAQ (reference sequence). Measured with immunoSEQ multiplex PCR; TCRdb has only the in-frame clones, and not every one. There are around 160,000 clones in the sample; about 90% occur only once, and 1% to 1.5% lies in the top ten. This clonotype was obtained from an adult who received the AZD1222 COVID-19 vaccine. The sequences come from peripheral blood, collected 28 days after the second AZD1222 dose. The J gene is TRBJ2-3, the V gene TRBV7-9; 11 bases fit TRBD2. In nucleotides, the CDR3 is TGTGCCAGCAGCCGTGCCCAAACTAGCGGGAGTGATACGCAGTATTTT. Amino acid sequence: CASSRAQTSGSDTQYF.